This TCR beta chain was sequenced in a study of technical replicates of blood from several donors. The V gene's germline CDR1 is MNHEY and CDR2 SMNVEV (reference sequence). The V gene lost 0 bases and the J gene lost 4 bases, with 18 bases spanning the gap. The CDR3 extends over 17 amino acids. Here immunoSEQ multiplex PCR was the method, and the copy in TCRdb shows in-frame clones only, minus some. The sample contains fewer than 100,000 clones, around 95% of which appear only once. This receptor was identified in a human donor in good health. This chain links TRBV27 with TRBJ1-2; D perhaps matches TRBD1 (6 bases). Sequencing was performed on T cells isolated from PBMCs. This chain's CDR3 is CASSLSWVNRVGYGYTF. CDR3 DNA sequence: TGTGCCAGCAGTTTATCGTGGGTTAACAGGGTAGGCTATGGCTACACCTTC.